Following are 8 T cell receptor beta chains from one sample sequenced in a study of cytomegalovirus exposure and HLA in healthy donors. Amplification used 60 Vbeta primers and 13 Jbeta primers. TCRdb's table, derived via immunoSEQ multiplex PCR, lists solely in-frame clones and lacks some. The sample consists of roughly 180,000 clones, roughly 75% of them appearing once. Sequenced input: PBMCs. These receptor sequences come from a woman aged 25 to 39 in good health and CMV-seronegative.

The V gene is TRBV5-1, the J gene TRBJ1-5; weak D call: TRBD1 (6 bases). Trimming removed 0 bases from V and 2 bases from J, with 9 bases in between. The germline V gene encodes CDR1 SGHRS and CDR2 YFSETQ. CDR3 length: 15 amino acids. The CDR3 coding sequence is TGCGCCAGCAGCTTGGAAGGGGGACGCAATCAGCCCCAGCATTTT. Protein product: CASSLEGGRNQPQHF.

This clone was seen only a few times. CDR3 residues: CASSLVDMGRDTEAFF. Here the CDR3 DNA reads TGTGCCAGCAGCTTAGTCGACATGGGGAGGGACACTGAAGCTTTCTTT. The chain combines TRBV7-2 with TRBJ1-1, with D uncertain. Trimming took 1 base from V and 3 from J, leaving 15 bases between them. CDR1 SGHTA and CDR2 FQGNSA come from the germline V gene. This CDR3 region has 16 residues. The full variable domain, in which reference TRBV7-2 and TRBJ1-1 provide the parts outside the CDR3, is GAGVSQSPSNKVTEKGKDVELRCDPISGHTALYWYRQSLGQGLEFLIYFQGNSAPDKSGLPSDRFSAERTGGSVSTLTIQRTQQEDSAVYLCASSLVDMGRDTEAFFGQGTRLTVV.

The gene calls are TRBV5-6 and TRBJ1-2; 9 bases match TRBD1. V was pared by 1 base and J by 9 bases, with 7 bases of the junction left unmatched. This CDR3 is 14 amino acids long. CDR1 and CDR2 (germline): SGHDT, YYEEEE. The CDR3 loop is CASSLPTGGSSYTF. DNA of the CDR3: TGTGCCAGCAGCTTGCCGACAGGGGGTAGTAGCTACACCTTC.

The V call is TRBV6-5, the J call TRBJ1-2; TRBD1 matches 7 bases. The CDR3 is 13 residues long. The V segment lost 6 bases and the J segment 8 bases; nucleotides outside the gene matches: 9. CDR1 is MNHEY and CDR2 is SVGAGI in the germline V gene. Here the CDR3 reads CASREQGFAGYTF. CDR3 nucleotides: TGTGCCAGCAGAGAACAGGGGTTTGCGGGCTACACCTTC.

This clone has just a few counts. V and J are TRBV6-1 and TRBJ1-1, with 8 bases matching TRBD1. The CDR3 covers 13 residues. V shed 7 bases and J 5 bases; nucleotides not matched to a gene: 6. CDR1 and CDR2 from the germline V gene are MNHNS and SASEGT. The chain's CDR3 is CASNYDRGTEAFF. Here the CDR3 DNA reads TGTGCCAGCAATTACGACAGGGGTACTGAAGCTTTCTTT.

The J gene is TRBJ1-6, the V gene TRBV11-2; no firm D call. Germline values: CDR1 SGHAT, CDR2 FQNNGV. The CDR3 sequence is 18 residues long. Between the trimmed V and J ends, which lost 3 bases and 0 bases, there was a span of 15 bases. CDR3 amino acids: CASSFSARGSSYNSPLHF. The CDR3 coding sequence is TGTGCCAGCAGCTTCTCGGCCCGAGGGAGCTCCTATAATTCACCCCTCCACTTT. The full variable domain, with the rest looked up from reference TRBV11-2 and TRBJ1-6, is EAGVAQSPRYKIIEKRQSVAFWCNPISGHATLYWYQQILGQGPKLLIQFQNNGVVDDSQLPKDRFSAERLKGVDSTLKIQPAKLEDSAVYLCASSFSARGSSYNSPLHFGNGTRLTVT.

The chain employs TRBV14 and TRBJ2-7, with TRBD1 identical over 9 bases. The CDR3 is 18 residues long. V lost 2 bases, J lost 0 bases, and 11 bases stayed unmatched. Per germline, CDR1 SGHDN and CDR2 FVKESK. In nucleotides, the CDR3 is TGTGCCAGCAGCCAACTTTCTCGTAGGGACAGGGACTCCTACGAGCAGTACTTC. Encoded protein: CASSQLSRRDRDSYEQYF.

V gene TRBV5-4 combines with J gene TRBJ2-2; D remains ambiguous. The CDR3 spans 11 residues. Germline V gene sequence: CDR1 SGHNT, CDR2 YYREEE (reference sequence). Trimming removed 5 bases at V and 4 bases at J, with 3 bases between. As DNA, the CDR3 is TGTGCCAGCAGTCGCACCGGGGAGCTGTTTTTT. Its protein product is CASSRTGELFF. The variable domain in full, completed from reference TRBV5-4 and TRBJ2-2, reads ETGVTQSPTHLIKTRGQQVTLRCSSQSGHNTVSWYQQALGQGPQFIFQYYREEENGRGNFPPRFSGLQFPNYSSELNVNALELDDSALYLCASSRTGELFFGEGSRLTVL.